Sequencing of this T cell receptor (beta chain) was carried out in a study of cytomegalovirus exposure and HLA in healthy donors. Study-level findings and limits: The sole available immune exposure information was CMV serostatus.

This CDR3 comprises 13 residues. Germline V lookup: CDR1 MNHNY, CDR2 SVGAGI (reference sequence). V was cut by 2 bases and J by 5 bases, with 7 bases left in between. It was with 60 Vbeta and 13 Jbeta primers that the PCR ran. Sequencing used immunoSEQ multiplex PCR; TCRdb keeps in-frame clones, though not all of them. The sample has about 120,000 clones, 65% to 85% seen once. Details on this clone: Antigen: not known.

The clonotype originates from a woman in her twenties or thirties in good health and CMV-seropositive. This chain joins TRBV6-6 and TRBJ1-5, with D hard to call. Source material: PBMCs. The CDR3 region is CASSYVYDQPQHF. The CDR3 DNA is TGTGCCAGCAGTTACGTCTATGATCAGCCCCAGCATTTT.